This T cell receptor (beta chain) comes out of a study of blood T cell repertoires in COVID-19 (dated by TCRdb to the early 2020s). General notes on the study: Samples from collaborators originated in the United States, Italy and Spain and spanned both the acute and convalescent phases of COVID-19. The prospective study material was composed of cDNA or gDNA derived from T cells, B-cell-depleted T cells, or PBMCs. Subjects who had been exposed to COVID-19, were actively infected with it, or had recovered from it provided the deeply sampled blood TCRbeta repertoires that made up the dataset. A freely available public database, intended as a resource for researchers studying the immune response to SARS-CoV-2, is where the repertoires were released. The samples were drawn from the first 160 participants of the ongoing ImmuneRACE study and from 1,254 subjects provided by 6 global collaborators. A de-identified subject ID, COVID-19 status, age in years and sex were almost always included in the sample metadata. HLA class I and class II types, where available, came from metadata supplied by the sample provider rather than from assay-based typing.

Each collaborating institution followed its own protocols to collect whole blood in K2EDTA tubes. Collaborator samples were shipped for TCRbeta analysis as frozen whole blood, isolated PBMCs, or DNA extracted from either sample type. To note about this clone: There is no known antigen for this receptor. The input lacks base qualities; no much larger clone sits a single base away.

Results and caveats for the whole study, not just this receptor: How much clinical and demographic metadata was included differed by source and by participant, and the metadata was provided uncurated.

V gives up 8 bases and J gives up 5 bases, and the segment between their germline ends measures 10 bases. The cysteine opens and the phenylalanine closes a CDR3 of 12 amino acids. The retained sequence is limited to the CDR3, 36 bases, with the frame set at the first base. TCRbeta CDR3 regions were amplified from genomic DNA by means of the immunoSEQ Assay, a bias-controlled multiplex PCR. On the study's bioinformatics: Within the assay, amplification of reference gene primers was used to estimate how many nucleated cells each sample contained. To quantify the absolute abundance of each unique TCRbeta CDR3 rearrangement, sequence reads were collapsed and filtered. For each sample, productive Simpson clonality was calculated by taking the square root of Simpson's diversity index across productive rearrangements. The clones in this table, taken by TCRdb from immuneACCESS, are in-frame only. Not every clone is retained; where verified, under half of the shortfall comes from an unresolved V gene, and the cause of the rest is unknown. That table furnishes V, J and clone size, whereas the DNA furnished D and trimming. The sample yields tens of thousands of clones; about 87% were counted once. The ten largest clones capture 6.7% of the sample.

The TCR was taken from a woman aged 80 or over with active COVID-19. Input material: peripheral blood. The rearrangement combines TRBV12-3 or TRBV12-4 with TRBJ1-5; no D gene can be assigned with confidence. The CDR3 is CASARPYQPQHF. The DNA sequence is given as TGTGCCAGCGCCAGGCCCTATCAGCCCCAGCATTTT.